This T cell receptor (beta chain) was observed in a study of shared T cell receptors in the human thymus. Clones were sequenced by immunoSEQ multiplex PCR, and TCRdb holds only the in-frame ones, with some missing. The sample lists under 850,000 clones; roughly 90% were seen once. This CDR3 contains 14 residues. Germline V gene lookup returns CDR1 GTSNPN and CDR2 SVGIG (reference sequence). With V trimmed by 0 bases and J by 8 bases, 5 bases remained unmatched. This same sample was also taken into another study, of human thymus T cells. Per that paper: The thymus was resected at corrective cardiac surgery.

The clonotype was recovered from a boy younger than two with a congenital heart defect. The sample comprised thymocytes. V is TRBV30 and J is TRBJ2-1; 9 bases are shared with TRBD2. The CDR3 DNA follows: TGTGCCTGGAGTGTACGCGGGAGGGACGATGAGCAGTTCTTC. Encoded protein: CAWSVRGRDDEQFF.